The clone carrying this T cell receptor beta chain appeared a few times. PCR involved 60 Vbeta and 13 Jbeta primers. Clones were read by immunoSEQ multiplex PCR, and TCRdb kept only the in-frame ones, dropping some. Of 150,000 to 200,000 clones detected, approximately 80% appear once; the ten largest clones hold roughly 2.8%. This entry comes from a study of cytomegalovirus exposure and HLA in healthy donors. V lost 4 bases to trimming and J lost 4 bases; unmatched junction nucleotides: 5. This CDR3 is 14 amino acids long. CDR1 and CDR2 from the germline V gene are SGHRS and YFSETQ. This clonotype was sampled from a woman between 40 and 55 years old in good health and CMV-seropositive. The sample comprised PBMCs. The rearrangement joins TRBV5-1 to TRBJ2-5, with TRBD2 matching over 9 bases. The CDR3 region is CASSPLAGSETQYF. CDR3 DNA sequence: TGCGCCAGCAGCCCTCTAGCGGGGTCAGAGACCCAGTACTTC. The whole variable domain, filled in from reference TRBV5-1 and TRBJ2-5, reads KAGVTQTPRYLIKTRGQQVTLSCSPISGHRSVSWYQQTPGQGLQFLFEYFSETQRNKGNFPGRFSGRQFSNSRSEMNVSTLELGDSALYLCASSPLAGSETQYFGPGTRLLVL.